The clone carrying this T cell receptor beta chain occurred a few times. No antigen is known for it. 13 Jbeta primers and 60 Vbeta primers were used for the PCR. Sequencing used immunoSEQ multiplex PCR; TCRdb keeps in-frame clones, though not all of them. The sample has more than 65,000 clones; roughly 79% are singletons. This record belongs to a study of cytomegalovirus exposure and HLA in healthy donors. General study findings and limits: Segments of the TCR beta V type were, in most cases, productive about 87% or about 30% of the time in an earlier analysis. V segments that were indistinguishable, TRBV6-2 and TRBV6-3 among them, were omitted from analysis. A later analysis linked a missense DCLRE1C variant to TCR beta V- and J-gene trimming. By HLA locus, TCR association rates varied in a later analysis, with DRB1 showing the most and HLA-C the fewest.

The CDR3 has 16 amino acids. V lost 0 bases and J lost 0, with 11 bases in between. The germline CDR1 and CDR2 sequences are SGHRS and YFSETQ. The sequence derives from a female donor in good health and CMV-seronegative. The material sequenced was PBMCs. V gene TRBV5-1 combines with J gene TRBJ2-3; possible D gene TRBD2, 5 bases. The CDR3 DNA sequence: TGCGCCAGCAGCTTGGGTCGTGGACTTAGCACAGATACGCAGTATTTT. Translated, it gives CASSLGRGLSTDTQYF.